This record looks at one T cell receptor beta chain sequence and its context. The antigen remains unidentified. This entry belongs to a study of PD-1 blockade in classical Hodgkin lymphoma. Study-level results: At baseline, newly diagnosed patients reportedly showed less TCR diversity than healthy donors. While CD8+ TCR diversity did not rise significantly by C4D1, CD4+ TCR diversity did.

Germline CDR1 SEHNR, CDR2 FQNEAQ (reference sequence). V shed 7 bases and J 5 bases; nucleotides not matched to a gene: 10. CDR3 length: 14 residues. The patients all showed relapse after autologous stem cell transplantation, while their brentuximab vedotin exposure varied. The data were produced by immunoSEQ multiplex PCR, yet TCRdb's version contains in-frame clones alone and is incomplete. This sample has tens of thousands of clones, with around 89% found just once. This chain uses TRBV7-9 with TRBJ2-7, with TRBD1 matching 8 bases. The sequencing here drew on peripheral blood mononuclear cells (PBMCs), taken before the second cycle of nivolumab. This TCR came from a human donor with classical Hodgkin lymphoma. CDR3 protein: CASTHRDRPDEQYF. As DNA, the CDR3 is TGTGCCAGCACCCACCGGGACAGGCCCGACGAGCAGTACTTC.